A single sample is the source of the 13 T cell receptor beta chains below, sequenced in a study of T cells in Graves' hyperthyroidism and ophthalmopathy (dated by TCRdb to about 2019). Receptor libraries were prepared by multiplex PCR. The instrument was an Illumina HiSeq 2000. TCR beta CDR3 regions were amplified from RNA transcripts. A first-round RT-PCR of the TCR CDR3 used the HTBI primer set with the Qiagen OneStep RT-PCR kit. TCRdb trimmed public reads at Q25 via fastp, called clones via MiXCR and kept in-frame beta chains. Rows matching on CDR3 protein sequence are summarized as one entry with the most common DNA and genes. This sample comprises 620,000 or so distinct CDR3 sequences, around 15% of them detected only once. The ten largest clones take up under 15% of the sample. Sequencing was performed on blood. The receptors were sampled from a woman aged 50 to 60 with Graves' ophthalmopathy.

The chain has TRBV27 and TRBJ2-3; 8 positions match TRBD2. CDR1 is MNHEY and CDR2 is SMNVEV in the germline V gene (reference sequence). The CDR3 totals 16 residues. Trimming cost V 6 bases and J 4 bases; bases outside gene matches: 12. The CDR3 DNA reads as TGTGCCAGCAGCCCCCCCTCCCGGGGGGGCCCAGATACGCAGTATTTT. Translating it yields CASSPPSRGGPDTQYF.

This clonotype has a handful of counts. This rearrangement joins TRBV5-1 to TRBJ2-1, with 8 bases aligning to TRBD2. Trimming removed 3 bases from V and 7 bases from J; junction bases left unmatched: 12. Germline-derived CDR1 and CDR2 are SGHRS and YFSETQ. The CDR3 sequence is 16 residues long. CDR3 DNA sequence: TGCGCCAGCAGCTCGGGAGGGGGGCGATTATCAAATGAGCAGTTCTTC. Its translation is CASSSGGGRLSNEQFF.

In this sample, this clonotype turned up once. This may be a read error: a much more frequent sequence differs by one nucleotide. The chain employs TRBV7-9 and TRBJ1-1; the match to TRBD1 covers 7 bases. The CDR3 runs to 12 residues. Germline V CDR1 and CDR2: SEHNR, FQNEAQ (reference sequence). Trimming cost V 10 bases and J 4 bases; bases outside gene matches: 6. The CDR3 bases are TGTGCCAACGGACAGGCGGTCACTGAAGCTTTCTTT. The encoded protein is CANGQAVTEAFF.

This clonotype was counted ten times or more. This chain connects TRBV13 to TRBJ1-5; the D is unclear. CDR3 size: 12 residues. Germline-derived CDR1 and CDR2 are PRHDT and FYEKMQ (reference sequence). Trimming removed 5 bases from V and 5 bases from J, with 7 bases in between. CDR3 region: CASSLRDQPQHF. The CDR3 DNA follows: TGTGCCAGCAGCCTGAGAGATCAGCCCCAGCATTTT. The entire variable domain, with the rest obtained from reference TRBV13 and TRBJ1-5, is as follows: AAGVIQSPRHLIKEKRETATLKCYPIPRHDTVYWYQQGPGQDPQFLISFYEKMQSDKGSIPDRFSAQQFSDYHSELNMSSLELGDSALYFCASSLRDQPQHFGDGTRLSIL.

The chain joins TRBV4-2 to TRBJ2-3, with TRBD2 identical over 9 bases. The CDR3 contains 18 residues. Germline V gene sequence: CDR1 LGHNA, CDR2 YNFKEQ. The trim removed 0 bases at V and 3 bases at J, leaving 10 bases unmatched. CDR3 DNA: TGTGCCAGCAGCCAAGAGTACCCGCGGGAGGGTAGTACAGATACGCAGTATTTT. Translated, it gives CASSQEYPREGSTDTQYF.

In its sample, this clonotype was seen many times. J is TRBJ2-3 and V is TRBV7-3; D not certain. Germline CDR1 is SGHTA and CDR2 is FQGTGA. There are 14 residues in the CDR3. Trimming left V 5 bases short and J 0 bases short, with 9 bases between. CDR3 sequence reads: CASSVDVSTDTQYF. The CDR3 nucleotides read TGTGCCAGCAGCGTTGACGTCAGCACAGATACGCAGTATTTT.

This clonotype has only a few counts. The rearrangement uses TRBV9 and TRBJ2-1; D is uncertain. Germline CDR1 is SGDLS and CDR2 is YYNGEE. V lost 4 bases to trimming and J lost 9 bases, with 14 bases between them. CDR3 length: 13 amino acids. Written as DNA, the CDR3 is TGTGCCAGCAGCTCCCATTCTAGTCGTGAGCAGTTCTTC. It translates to CASSSHSSREQFF.

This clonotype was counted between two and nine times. CDR3 loop: CASLPPAGVWTGELFF. For the CDR3, the DNA is TGTGCCAGCCTTCCCCCAGCGGGAGTATGGACCGGGGAGCTGTTTTTT. The gene calls are TRBV12-3 or TRBV12-4 and TRBJ2-2; 8 bases align to TRBD2. The V and J ends lost 8 bases and 5 bases, in that order; junction bases with no gene match: 13. This CDR3 spans 16 amino acids.

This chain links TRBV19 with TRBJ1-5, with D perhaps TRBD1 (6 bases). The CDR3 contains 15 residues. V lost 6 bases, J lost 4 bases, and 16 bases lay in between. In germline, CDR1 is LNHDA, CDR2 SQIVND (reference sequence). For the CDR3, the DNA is TGTGCCAGTAGGGGACGCAGGGGACCGAATCAGCCCCAGCATTTT. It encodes CASRGRRGPNQPQHF.

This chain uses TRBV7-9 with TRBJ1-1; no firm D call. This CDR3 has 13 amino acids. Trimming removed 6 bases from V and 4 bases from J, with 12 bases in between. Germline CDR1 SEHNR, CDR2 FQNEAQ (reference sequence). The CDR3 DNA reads TGTGCCAGCAGTTTTTCACAGAGCACTGAAGCTTTCTTT. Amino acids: CASSFSQSTEAFF.

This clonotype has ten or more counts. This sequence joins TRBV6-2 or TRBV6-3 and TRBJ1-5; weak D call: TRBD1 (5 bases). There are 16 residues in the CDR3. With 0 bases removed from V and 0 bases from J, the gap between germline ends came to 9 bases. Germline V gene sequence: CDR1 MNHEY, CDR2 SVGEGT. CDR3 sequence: CASSYSAGYSNQPQHF. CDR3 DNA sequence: TGTGCCAGCAGTTACTCTGCAGGGTATAGCAATCAGCCCCAGCATTTT.

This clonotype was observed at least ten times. CDR3 residues: CASSLSLRGVPDEQFF. The CDR3 bases are TGTGCCAGCAGCTTAAGTTTACGGGGAGTGCCGGATGAGCAGTTCTTC. This chain uses TRBV7-3 with TRBJ2-1, with D maybe TRBD2 (5 bases). This CDR3 has 16 amino acids. The germline CDR1 and CDR2 sequences are SGHTA and FQGTGA. Trimming shortened V by 1 base and J by 8 bases, and 18 bases separated the two germline ends.

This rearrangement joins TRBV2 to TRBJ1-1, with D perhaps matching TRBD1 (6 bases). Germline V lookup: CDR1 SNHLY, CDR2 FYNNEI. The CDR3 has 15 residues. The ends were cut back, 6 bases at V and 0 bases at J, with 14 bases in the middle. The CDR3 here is CASSSSTGLNTEAFF. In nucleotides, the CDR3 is TGTGCCAGCAGCAGTTCGACAGGATTGAACACTGAAGCTTTCTTT.